By proportion, the clone carrying this T cell receptor beta chain is medium-sized. Its antigen is as yet unknown. This specimen belongs to a study of neurological immune-mediated disorders. 2 million unsorted PBMCs were stored in RNAlater at -80 °C before RNA extraction. CDR1 is SEHNR, CDR2 FQNEAQ, per germline (reference sequence). V was clipped by 4 bases and J by 2 bases; unmatched bases: 8. The CDR3 consists of 16 residues. The cDNA was synthesized by means of template-switch 5'RACE, which was carried out with 10-nucleotide random UMIs. In TCRdb, the 5' RACE reads were re-called with MiXCR into one record per CDR3 protein. The sample yields 15,000 or so distinct CDR3 sequences, around 15% seen once. Overall study results and limits: HTLV-1-associated myelopathy had the most TCR clonal expansion, whereas multiple sclerosis had the least (lower than in healthy controls).

The clonotype comes from a man aged 55 to 69 with HTLV-1-associated myelopathy (HAM/TSP). Source material: PBMCs. This chain links TRBV7-9 with TRBJ2-7, with TRBD1 identical over 10 bases. The CDR3 DNA reads TGTGCCAGCAGCTCCCCAGACAGGGGGCTTCCCTACGAGCAGTACTTC. It is translated as CASSSPDRGLPYEQYF.